The table lists the clone carrying this TCR beta chain with a few counts. Its antigen is currently unknown. TCR beta CDR3 region amplification was performed from RNA transcripts. HTBI primers drove first-round RT-PCR of the TCR CDR3. TCRdb re-analysed the multiplex PCR reads in MiXCR, keeping a single row per CDR3 protein. The sample lists over 500,000 distinct CDR3 sequences, over 35% occurring once. The CDR3 runs 15 residues. Deletions cut 2 bases from V and 9 bases from J, with 17 bases between. Germline-derived CDR1 and CDR2 are SNHLY and FYNNEI. The diagnoses drew upon clinical symptoms, serum thyroxine and TRAb, thyroid ultrasound and orbital computed tomography. The sample comes from a study of T cells in Graves' hyperthyroidism and ophthalmopathy. Study observations and caveats: Stable hyperthyroidism was separated from ophthalmopathy by a model based on 13 V-J features. Blood shared most expanded thyroid clonotypes above 0.001. Before onset, ophthalmopathy was predicted by the model a median around 6 months earlier.

The receptor comes from an adult woman with Graves' disease, either hyperthyroidism or ophthalmopathy (not recorded which). The sequenced material came from peripheral blood or thyroid tissue (not recorded which). V gene TRBV2 combines with J gene TRBJ1-5; D may be TRBD1 (6 bases). The CDR3 DNA sequence: TGTGCCAGCAGTGAATCGGGCTGGGGGGGCATGCCCCAGCATTTT. Translating it yields CASSESGWGGMPQHF. Variable domain in full (rest from reference TRBV2 and TRBJ1-5): EPEVTQTPSHQVTQMGQEVILRCVPISNHLYFYWYRQILGQKVEFLVSFYNNEISEKSEIFDDQFSVERPDGSNFTLKIRSTKLEDSAMYFCASSESGWGGMPQHFGDGTRLSIL.